These 6 T cell receptor beta chains originate from one sample sequenced in a study of T cell changes during pregnancy in multiple sclerosis. The table came from immunoSEQ multiplex PCR; TCRdb's copy has only in-frame clones and leaves some out. The table shows some 60,000 clones, with approximately 90% occurring only once. The specimen was peripheral blood, collected after pregnancy. The source is a female donor in good health, enrolled as a control in a pregnancy study.

Notes on this clone: One end of the junction fails to match germline, which may point to a read error. The V and J genes are TRBV2 and TRBJ2-1; TRBD2 aligns across 13 bases. Germline-derived CDR1 and CDR2 are SNHLY and FYNNEI. This CDR3 has 14 residues. The CDR3 bases are TGTGCCAGCAGCGAAGGACTAGCGGGAGTCATGCAGTTCTTC. Protein product: CASSEGLAGVMQFF. The full variable domain, rest sourced from reference TRBV2 and TRBJ2-1, is EPEVTQTPSHQVTQMGQEVILRCVPISNHLYFYWYRQILGQKVEFLVSFYNNEISEKSEIFDDQFSVERPDGSNFTLKIRSTKLEDSAMYFCASSEGLAGVMQFFGPGTRLTVL.

V gene TRBV9 combines with J gene TRBJ2-6; D is possibly TRBD1 (6 bases). Germline-derived CDR1 and CDR2 are SGDLS and YYNGEE. The CDR3 extends over 17 amino acids. V dropped 4 bases and J dropped 4 bases, with 18 bases sitting between them. CDR3 region: CASSYPPGTQGANVLTF. In DNA form, the CDR3 reads TGTGCCAGCAGCTATCCTCCCGGGACACAGGGGGCCAACGTCCTGACTTTC.

The chain recombines TRBV5-4 with TRBJ2-5, with D hard to call. The CDR3 runs to 12 residues. Germline V CDR1 and CDR2: SGHNT, YYREEE (reference sequence). Trimming removed 6 bases at V and 5 bases at J, with 11 bases between. DNA of the CDR3: TGTGCCAGCAACGGAGTCGGGGAGACCCAGTACTTC. It codes for CASNGVGETQYF.

The V gene is TRBV28, the J gene TRBJ1-2, with TRBD1 matching 7 bases. The CDR3 loop spans 13 amino acids. V lost 6 bases and J lost 4; bases outside the gene matches: 5. Germline values: CDR1 MDHEN, CDR2 SYDVKM. CDR3 sequence reads: CASSPDRSYGYTF. The CDR3 DNA is TGTGCCAGCAGCCCGGACAGGTCCTATGGCTACACCTTC.

The chain carries TRBV7-2 and TRBJ2-7; the match to TRBD2 covers 8 bases. Per germline, CDR1 SGHTA and CDR2 FQGNSA. The CDR3 is 17 amino acids. V shed 1 base and J 4 bases; nucleotides not matched to a gene: 12. CDR3 nucleotides: TGTGCCAGCAGCTTAGGAGCGGGAGCGCCCCTGGCGTACGAGCAGTACTTC. The encoded protein is CASSLGAGAPLAYEQYF.

The chain combines TRBV11-3 with TRBJ2-7; D is perhaps TRBD2 (7 bases). The germline V gene encodes CDR1 SGHNT and CDR2 YENEEA. Trimming removed 1 base at V and 6 bases at J, with 13 bases between. This CDR3 spans 14 amino acids. CDR3 in DNA: TGTGCCAGCAGCTTAGGATGGGGAGGGGGCGAGCAGTACTTC. Protein: CASSLGWGGGEQYF.